The 9 T cell receptor beta chains reported below all come from one sample, sequenced in a study of T-cell memory formation after mild COVID-19 listed by TCRdb under 2021. Library preparation used 5' RACE. Instrument used: Illumina NovaSeq 6000. TCRdb reworked the public reads: Q25 trimming with fastp, MiXCR clone assembly, productive beta chains retained. Every entry covers one CDR3 protein and lists the most common genes and DNA from its rows. This sample gives a few hundred thousand distinct CDR3 sequences in total; around a fifth of them show up just once. The ten largest clones add up to under 15% of the sample. The sample taken for sequencing was PBMCs or a T cell subset sorted from them (not recorded which). The receptors here all came from an adult woman who had mild COVID-19 (a few samples of this study predate the infection). The sample titles of this study are shuffled in the database, so cell type and time point are left out; the donor was told from shared clones.

This clonotype appeared many times. This chain joins TRBV4-3 and TRBJ2-1, with D hard to call. With 3 bases removed from V and 2 bases from J, the gap between germline ends came to 5 bases. This CDR3 spans 13 amino acids. The germline gives CDR1 LGHNA, CDR2 YSLEER. CDR3 nucleotides: TGCGCCAGCAGCCATGGGACCTACAATGAGCAGTTCTTC. As protein: CASSHGTYNEQFF.

This clonotype was seen more than once but under ten times. The chain is built from TRBV6-1 and TRBJ2-7; D gene ambiguous. The germline V gene encodes CDR1 MNHNS and CDR2 SASEGT. The CDR3 is 12 amino acids. Trimming cost V 8 bases and J 4 bases, with 12 bases left between them. DNA for the CDR3: TGTGCCAGCGTGTTAGAGACGTACGAGCAGTACTTC. Translation gives CASVLETYEQYF.

V is TRBV6-5 and J is TRBJ2-7; D may be TRBD1 (6 bases). The CDR3 is 14 amino acids. The V end was cut by 0 bases, the J end by 4 bases, with 10 bases between. CDR1 MNHEY and CDR2 SVGAGI come from the germline V gene. Written as DNA, the CDR3 is TGTGCCAGCAGTTACTCCGGGACACCTTACGAGCAGTACTTC. It is translated as CASSYSGTPYEQYF.

In its sample, this clonotype was seen a few times. The chain joins TRBV18 to TRBJ2-1; tentative D call: TRBD2 (6 bases). V was trimmed by 8 bases and J by 4 bases, leaving 15 bases between them. Germline loops: CDR1 KGHSH, CDR2 LQKENI. This CDR3 contains 14 residues. CDR3 DNA: TGTGCCAGCCGAACCGGGGGTCCGTACAATGAGCAGTTCTTC. Its protein is CASRTGGPYNEQFF.

This chain joins TRBV2 and TRBJ1-5, with a weak D call TRBD1 (6 bases). Germline V lookup: CDR1 SNHLY, CDR2 FYNNEI. Trimming cost V 6 bases and J 7 bases, with 19 bases left between them. The CDR3 totals 15 residues. The CDR3 DNA reads as TGTGCCAGCAGAGCCCTTACAGGGACCAGCCAGCCCCAGCATTTT. It is translated as CASRALTGTSQPQHF. The full variable domain, its missing parts supplied by reference TRBV2 and TRBJ1-5, is EPEVTQTPSHQVTQMGQEVILRCVPISNHLYFYWYRQILGQKVEFLVSFYNNEISEKSEIFDDQFSVERPDGSNFTLKIRSTKLEDSAMYFCASRALTGTSQPQHFGDGTRLSIL.

The V and J genes are TRBV4-1 and TRBJ2-7; possibly TRBD2 for D (6 bases). V lost 0 bases, J lost 9 bases, and 21 bases lay in between. CDR1 is MGHRA and CDR2 is YSYEKL in the germline V gene. CDR3 length: 16 residues. The chain's CDR3 is CASSQEVGGNLRGQYF. The CDR3 DNA is TGCGCCAGCAGCCAAGAAGTTGGAGGGAATCTCCGTGGGCAGTACTTC.

The J gene is TRBJ2-2, the V gene TRBV2; 7 nucleotides match TRBD2. Germline V lookup: CDR1 SNHLY, CDR2 FYNNEI. This CDR3 is built from 14 residues. This CDR3 is CAIGGTVNTGELFF. The CDR3 region has the DNA TGTGCAATCGGGGGGACGGTTAACACCGGGGAGCTGTTTTTT.

V gene TRBV5-5 combines with J gene TRBJ2-7; D is uncertain. This CDR3 is 10 amino acids long. Per the germline V gene, CDR1 is SGHKS and CDR2 is YYEKEE (reference sequence). Trimming removed 6 bases from V and 1 base from J, with 2 bases in between. The DNA for the CDR3 is TGTGCCAGCACGTCCTACGAGCAGTACTTC. Protein: CASTSYEQYF.

This clonotype was recorded a few times. The rearrangement links TRBV12-3 or TRBV12-4 to TRBJ2-2; 11 nucleotides align to TRBD2. V lost 3 bases to trimming and J lost 1 base; unmatched junction nucleotides: 7. CDR3 length: 18 residues. CDR3 nucleotide sequence: TGTGCCAGCAGTTTTAATTTGGGGACTAGCGGGAACACCGGGGAGCTGTTTTTT. As protein: CASSFNLGTSGNTGELFF.